Below, one T cell receptor beta chain is given with its context. The table lists this clonotype with many counts. The specificity of this receptor is unknown. There are no base qualities to consult, and no much larger clone falls within one base. The receptor library was made with multiplex PCR. For sequencing, an Illumina HiSeq 4000 was employed. iRepertoire HTBI primers and Arm-PCR amplification of CDR3 regions were used to construct TCR beta libraries. Gel purification was performed on PCR products prior to sequencing. In the paper's pipeline: Across samples, roughly 60 TRBV and 13 to 15 TRBJ segments were identified and used for gene usage analysis of CDR3 amino acid clonotypes. COPE and FqMerger were used to merge the filtered high-quality paired reads into contigs. BLAST was used to align contigs to IMGT TRBV, TRBD and TRBJ reference genes, and CDR3 was defined according to IMGT. Highly expanded clones were defined as clonotypes with a frequency above 0.1%. Shannon entropy was used to measure repertoire diversity, and the Gini coefficient was used to measure V-J evenness. Public clonotypes were defined as clonotypes shared by more than one individual. The public sequencing data were trimmed at Q25 with fastp and processed into clonotypes with MiXCR by TCRdb, which kept only in-frame beta chains. Rows with one shared CDR3 protein collapse into an entry with the most common genes and DNA. The V and J calls were not made by the authors but by TCRdb's processing. Within this sample are roughly 610,000 distinct CDR3 sequences, with about 16% of them counted one time only. The ten largest clonotypes hold about 11% of the sample.

Read against the paper, the sample's time point label means: newly diagnosed GD, antithyroid drugs for less than 3 months. For both TCR sequencing and RNA sequencing, RNA was extracted from PBMCs using TRIzol. The diagnosis of Graves' disease followed American Thyroid Association guidelines. The patients came from an endocrinology department in Xi'an, China. From each patient, approximately 10 milliliters of peripheral blood was collected into an EDTA anticoagulant tube. PBMCs were isolated by Ficoll Paque Plus density gradient separation without further T cell sorting. An Agilent 2100 Bioanalyzer and agarose gel were used to check RNA quality, and a NanoDrop 2000 was used to measure RNA concentration. The data were taken from a study of regulatory T cells in long-lasting Graves disease (dated by TCRdb to the early 2020s). About the study as a whole: Newly diagnosed Graves' disease patients had taken antithyroid drugs for less than 3 months. Persistent Graves' disease patients were compared with newly diagnosed Graves' disease patients by peripheral blood TCR sequencing and RNA sequencing. The study was conducted in China and was registered as a clinical trial. A total of some 35 samples underwent TCR sequencing: some 13 from persistent and around 20 from newly diagnosed Graves' disease patients. Study-wide findings and limitations: The study examined only peripheral blood because the primary lesion, thyroid tissue, could not be accessed. Only the TCR beta chain was sequenced and analyzed. Persistent disease showed preferential use of TRBV28, TRBJ1-2 and TRBJ2-5, whereas newly diagnosed disease favored TRBV20-1 and TRBJ2-1. As a limitation, the authors acknowledged that the small sample size may reduce accuracy. Persistent Graves' disease patients showed lower TCR Shannon entropy and fewer highly expanded clones than newly diagnosed patients, suggesting clonal expansion. More public clonotypes were shared among persistent patients (around 2,600) than among newly diagnosed patients (more than 950).

From the cysteine up to the phenylalanine, the CDR3 has a length of 16 residues. Only the CDR3 DNA stays, 48 bases, in frame from base 1. From a lookup of the germline V gene (reference sequence), CDR1 and CDR2 are DFQATT and SNEGSKA. Trimming leaves V shorter by 0 bases and J shorter by 6 bases, with the junction holding 12 bases beyond the gene matches. In addition, the sample was reused for a study of T cells in Graves' hyperthyroidism and ophthalmopathy. Drawing on the second study: A patient counted as having stable Graves' hyperthyroidism if no progression to ophthalmopathy occurred over 18 months of follow-up. Hyperthyroidism patients were newly diagnosed, with disease duration under 2 months, and aged 18 to 65 years. Exclusion was applied to patients with uncontrolled infections, other autoimmune diseases, pregnancy or lactation. Clinical symptoms, serum thyroxine and TRAb, thyroid ultrasound, and orbital computed tomography formed the basis for the diagnoses. For the first round of RT-PCR on the TCR CDR3, the HTBI primer set was used together with the Qiagen OneStep RT-PCR kit. Most expanded thyroid clonotypes (frequency above 0.001) were also detected in blood, a finding suggesting that blood repertoires may reflect thyroid immune responses. A model built on a 13 V-J signature distinguished ophthalmopathy from stable hyperthyroidism, reaching 85% to 90% sensitivity and about 81% specificity in cross-validation and 80%/75% in testing. In validation, the model predicted progression to ophthalmopathy a median of around six months before onset, with roughly 70% sensitivity and 72.22% specificity. TCR V-J signatures able to tell the groups apart were searched for in a discovery cohort of some 100 patients, of whom under 45 had Graves' ophthalmopathy and about 60 had stable Graves' hyperthyroidism. Whether ophthalmopathy could be predicted prospectively was tested in an independent validation cohort made up of approximately 19 hyperthyroidism patients plus 17 patients who later progressed to ophthalmopathy. The roughly 94 discovery patients were randomly split 7:3 into training and test sets. In six Graves' hyperthyroidism patients, the study also compared T-cell repertoires from thyroid tissue with T-cell repertoires from blood. Once sampling was done, hyperthyroidism patients were given methimazole at a starting dose of 30 mg daily, whereas ophthalmopathy patients were given high-dose intravenous methylprednisolone. Libraries were constructed in a second round of multiplex PCR, after which size selection and purification were carried out. Sequencing of the libraries was done on an Illumina HiSeq2000 using paired-end 100 bp reads. SOAPnuke was used to process the raw data, throwing out any read that contained adapters or uncalled bases, had a mean Phred below 15, or lacked an exact constant-primer or identifier match. High-quality paired reads were merged using COPE v1.2.5, and each unique nucleotide sequence was defined as a clonotype. Clonotypes were aligned to IMGT TRBV, TRBD and TRBJ reference segments using MiTCR v1.1. Only V-J combinations with frequency above 0.0001, covering 99% to 99.2% of repertoires, were analysed. A TCS score was defined as the ratio of F50 (clonal expansion) to E x V (chaos), with BLOSUM62-based TCRdist applied between CDR3 peptides within each V-J. Welch's t-statistics and random forest reduced 514 V-J features to 13, which were used in a naive Bayes classifier (R e1071). Sample size was not statistically predetermined, and investigators were not blinded to group allocation. The paper reports TCR Vbeta CDR3 sequencing of over 130 peripheral blood samples: 43 ophthalmopathy, roughly 74 hyperthyroidism and 17 progressor patients.

The receptor was derived from a man in his late teens or twenties with Graves disease. Donor details come from another sample of the same person, matched by shared clones. The sample in question was peripheral blood mononuclear cells (PBMCs), obtained at new diagnosis, from a patient treated with antithyroid drugs. In this chain, TRBV20-1 is recombined with TRBJ2-7, and 9 junctional nucleotides match TRBD1. The sequenced DNA is TGCAGTGCTAGAGATCTACTGGGACAGGGCTTGGGCGAGCAGTACTTC. Its amino acids are CSARDLLGQGLGEQYF.